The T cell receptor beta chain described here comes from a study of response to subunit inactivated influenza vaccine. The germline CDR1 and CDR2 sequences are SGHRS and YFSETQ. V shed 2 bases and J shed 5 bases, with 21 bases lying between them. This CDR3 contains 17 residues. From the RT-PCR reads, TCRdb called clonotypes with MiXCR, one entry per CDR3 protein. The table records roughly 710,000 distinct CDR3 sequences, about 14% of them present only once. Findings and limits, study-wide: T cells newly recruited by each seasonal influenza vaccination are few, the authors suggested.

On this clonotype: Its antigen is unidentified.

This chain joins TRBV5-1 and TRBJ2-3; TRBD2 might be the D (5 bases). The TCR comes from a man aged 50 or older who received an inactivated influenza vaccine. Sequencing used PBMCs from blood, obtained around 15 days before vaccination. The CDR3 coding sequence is TGCGCCAGCAGCTTCGGGTTGGCGGCGGAGGATAGAGATACGCAGTATTTT. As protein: CASSFGLAAEDRDTQYF.